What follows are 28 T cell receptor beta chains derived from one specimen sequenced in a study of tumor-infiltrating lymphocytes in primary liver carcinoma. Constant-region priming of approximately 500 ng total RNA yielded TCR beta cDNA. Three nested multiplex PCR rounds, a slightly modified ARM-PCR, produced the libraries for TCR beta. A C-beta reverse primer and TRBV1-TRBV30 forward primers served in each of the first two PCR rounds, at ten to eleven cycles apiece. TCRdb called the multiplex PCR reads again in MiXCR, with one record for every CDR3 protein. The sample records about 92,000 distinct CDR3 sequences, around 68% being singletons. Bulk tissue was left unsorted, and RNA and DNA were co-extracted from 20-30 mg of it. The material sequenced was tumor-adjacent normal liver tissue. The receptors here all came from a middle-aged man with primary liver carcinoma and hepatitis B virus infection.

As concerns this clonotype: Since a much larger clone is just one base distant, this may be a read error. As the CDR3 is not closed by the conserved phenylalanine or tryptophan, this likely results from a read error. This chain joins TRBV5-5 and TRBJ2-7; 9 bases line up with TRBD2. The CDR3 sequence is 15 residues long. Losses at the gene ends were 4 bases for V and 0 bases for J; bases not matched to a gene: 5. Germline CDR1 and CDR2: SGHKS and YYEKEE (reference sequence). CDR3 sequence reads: CASSLAGQNSYEQYY. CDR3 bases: TGTGCCAGCAGCCTAGCGGGACAGAACTCCTACGAGCAGTACTAC.

The CDR3 loop reads CASSLFGTSSYNEQFF. CDR3 DNA: TGTGCCAGCAGCTTATTTGGGACTAGCAGCTACAATGAGCAGTTCTTC. The chain recombines TRBV13 with TRBJ2-1, with 9 bases fitting TRBD2. The V gene's germline CDR1 is PRHDT and CDR2 FYEKMQ (reference sequence). Trimming cost V 2 bases and J 3 bases; bases outside gene matches: 5. The CDR3 is made up of 16 amino acids. The variable domain in full, completed from reference TRBV13 and TRBJ2-1, reads AAGVIQSPRHLIKEKRETATLKCYPIPRHDTVYWYQQGPGQDPQFLISFYEKMQSDKGSIPDRFSAQQFSDYHSELNMSSLELGDSALYFCASSLFGTSSYNEQFFGPGTRLTVL.

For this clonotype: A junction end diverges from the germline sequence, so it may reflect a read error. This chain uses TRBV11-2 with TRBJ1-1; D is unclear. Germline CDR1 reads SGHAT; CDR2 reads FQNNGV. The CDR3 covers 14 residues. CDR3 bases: TGTGCCAGCATCGTGGAGGGTATGAGCACTGAAGCTATCTTT. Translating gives CASIVEGMSTEAIF.

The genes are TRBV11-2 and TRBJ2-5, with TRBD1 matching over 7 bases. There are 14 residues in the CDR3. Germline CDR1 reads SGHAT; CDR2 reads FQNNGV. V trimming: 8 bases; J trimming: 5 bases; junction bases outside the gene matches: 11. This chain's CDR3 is CASGLTGPGETQYF. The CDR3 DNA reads TGTGCCAGCGGATTGACAGGGCCCGGGGAGACCCAGTACTTC.

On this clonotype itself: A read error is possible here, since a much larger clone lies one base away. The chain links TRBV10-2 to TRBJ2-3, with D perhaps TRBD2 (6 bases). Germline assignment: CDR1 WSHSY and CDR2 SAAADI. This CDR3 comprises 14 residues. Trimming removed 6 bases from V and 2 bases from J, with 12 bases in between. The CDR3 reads CASRRGQYTDTQYF. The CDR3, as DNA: TGCGCCAGCAGGCGGGGCCAGTACACAGATACGCAGTATTTT.

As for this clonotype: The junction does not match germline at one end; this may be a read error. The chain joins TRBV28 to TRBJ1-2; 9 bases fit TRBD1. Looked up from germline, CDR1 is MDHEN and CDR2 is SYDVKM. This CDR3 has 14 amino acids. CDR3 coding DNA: TGTGCCGGCAGTTTACCCGACAGGGGGAATGGCTACACCTTC. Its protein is CAGSLPDRGNGYTF.

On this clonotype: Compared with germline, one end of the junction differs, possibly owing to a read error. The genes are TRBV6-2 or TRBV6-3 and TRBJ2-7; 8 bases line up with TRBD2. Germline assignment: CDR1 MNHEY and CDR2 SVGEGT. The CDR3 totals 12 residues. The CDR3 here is CASRTSVYEQYF. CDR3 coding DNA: TGTGCCAGCAGGACTAGCGTATACGAGCAATACTTC.

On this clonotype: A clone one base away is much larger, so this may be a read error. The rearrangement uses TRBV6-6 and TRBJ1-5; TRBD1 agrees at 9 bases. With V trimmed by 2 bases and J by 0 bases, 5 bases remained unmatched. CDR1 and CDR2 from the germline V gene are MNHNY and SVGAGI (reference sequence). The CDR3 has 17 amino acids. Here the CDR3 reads CASSYRDRDYSNQPQHF. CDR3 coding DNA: TGTGCCAGCAGTTACAGGGACAGGGATTATAGCAATCAGCCCCAGCATTTT.

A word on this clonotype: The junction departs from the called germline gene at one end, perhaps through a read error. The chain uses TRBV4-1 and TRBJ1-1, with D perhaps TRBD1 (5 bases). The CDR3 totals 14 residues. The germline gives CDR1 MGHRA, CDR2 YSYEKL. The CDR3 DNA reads TGCCCCAGCAGCCAAGACAGTGTGAACAGTGAAGCTTTCTTT. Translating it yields CPSSQDSVNSEAFF.

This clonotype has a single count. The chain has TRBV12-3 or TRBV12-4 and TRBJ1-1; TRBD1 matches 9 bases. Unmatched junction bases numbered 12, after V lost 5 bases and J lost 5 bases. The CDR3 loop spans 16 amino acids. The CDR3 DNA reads TGTGCCAGCAGTCCGGGGACAGGGTCGAGGGGGACTGAAGCTTTCTTT. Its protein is CASSPGTGSRGTEAFF.

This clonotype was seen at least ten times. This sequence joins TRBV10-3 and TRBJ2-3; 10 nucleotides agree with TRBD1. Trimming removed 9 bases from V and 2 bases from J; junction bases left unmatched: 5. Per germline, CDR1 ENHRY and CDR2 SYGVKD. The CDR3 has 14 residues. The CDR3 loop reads CAIAGQGITDTQYF. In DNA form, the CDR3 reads TGTGCCATAGCGGGACAGGGGATCACAGATACGCAGTATTTT.

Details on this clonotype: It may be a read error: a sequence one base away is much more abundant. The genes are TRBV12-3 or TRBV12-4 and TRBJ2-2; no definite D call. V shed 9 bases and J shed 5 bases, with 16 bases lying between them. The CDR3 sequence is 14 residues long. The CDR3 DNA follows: TGTGCCAGTGGAGTTGCATACTCAACCGGGGAGCTGTTTTTT. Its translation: CASGVAYSTGELFF.

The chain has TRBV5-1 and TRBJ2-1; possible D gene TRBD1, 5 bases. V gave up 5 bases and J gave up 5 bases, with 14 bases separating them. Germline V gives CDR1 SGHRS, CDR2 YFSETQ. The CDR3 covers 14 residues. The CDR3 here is CASRQDTAHNEQFF. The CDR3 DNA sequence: TGCGCCAGCAGACAGGACACCGCCCACAATGAGCAGTTCTTC.

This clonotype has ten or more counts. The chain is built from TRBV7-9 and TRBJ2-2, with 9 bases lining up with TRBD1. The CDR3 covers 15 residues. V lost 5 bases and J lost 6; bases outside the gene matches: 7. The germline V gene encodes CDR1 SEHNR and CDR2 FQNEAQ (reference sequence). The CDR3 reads CASSVGQGRAGELFF. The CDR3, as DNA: TGTGCCAGCAGCGTGGGACAGGGTCGGGCCGGGGAGCTGTTTTTT. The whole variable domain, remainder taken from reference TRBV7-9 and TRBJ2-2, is DTGVSQNPRHKITKRGQNVTFRCDPISEHNRLYWYRQTLGQGPEFLTYFQNEAQLEKSRLLSDRFSAERPKGSFSTLEIQRTEQGDSAMYLCASSVGQGRAGELFFGEGSRLTVL.

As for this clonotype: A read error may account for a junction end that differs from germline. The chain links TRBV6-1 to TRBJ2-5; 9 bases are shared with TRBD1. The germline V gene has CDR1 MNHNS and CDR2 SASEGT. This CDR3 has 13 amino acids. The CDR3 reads CVSVAGQGETQHF. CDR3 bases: TGTGTCAGCGTTGCGGGACAGGGAGAGACCCAGCACTTC.

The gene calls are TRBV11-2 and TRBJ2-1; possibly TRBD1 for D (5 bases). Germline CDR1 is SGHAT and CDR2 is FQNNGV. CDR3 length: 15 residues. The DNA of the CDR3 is TGTGTCGGCAGCTTTCAGGGTAGGTCCTACAATGAGCAGTTCTTC. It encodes CVGSFQGRSYNEQFF.

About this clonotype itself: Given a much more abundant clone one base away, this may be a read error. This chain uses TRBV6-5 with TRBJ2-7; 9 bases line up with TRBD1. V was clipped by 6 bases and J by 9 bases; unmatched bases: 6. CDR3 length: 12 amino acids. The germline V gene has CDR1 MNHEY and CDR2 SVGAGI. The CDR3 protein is CASRTGGRGQYF. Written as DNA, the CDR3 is TGTGCCAGCAGGACAGGGGGAAGAGGGCAGTACTTC.

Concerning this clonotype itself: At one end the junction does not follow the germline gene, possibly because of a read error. This chain's CDR3 is CANSLVDRSEAFF. CDR3 nucleotide sequence: TGCGCCAACAGCTTGGTTGACAGGTCTGAAGCTTTCTTT. The J gene is TRBJ1-1, the V gene TRBV5-1; maybe TRBD1 (6 bases). The germline V gene encodes CDR1 SGHRS and CDR2 YFSETQ. CDR3 length: 13 amino acids. The full variable domain, rest sourced from reference TRBV5-1 and TRBJ1-1, is KAGVTQTPRYLIKTRGQQVTLSCSPISGHRSVSWYQQTPGQGLQFLFEYFSETQRNKGNFPGRFSGRQFSNSRSEMNVSTLELGDSALYLCANSLVDRSEAFFGQGTRLTVV.

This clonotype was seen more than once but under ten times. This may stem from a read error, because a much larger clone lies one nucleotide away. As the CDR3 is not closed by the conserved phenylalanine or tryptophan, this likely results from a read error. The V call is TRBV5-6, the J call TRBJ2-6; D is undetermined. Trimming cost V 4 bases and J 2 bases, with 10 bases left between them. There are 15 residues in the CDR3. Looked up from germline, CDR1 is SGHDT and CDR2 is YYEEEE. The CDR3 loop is CASSLTGTGANVLTC. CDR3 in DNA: TGTGCCAGCAGCCTGACTGGGACTGGGGCCAACGTCCTGACTTGC.

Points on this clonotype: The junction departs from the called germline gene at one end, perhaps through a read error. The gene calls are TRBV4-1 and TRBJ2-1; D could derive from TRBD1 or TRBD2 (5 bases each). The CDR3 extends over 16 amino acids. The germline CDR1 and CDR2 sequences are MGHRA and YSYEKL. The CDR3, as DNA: TGCGCCAGCAACCCCCCGGGGACGACAAGCTACATTGAGCAGTTCTTC. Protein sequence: CASNPPGTTSYIEQFF.

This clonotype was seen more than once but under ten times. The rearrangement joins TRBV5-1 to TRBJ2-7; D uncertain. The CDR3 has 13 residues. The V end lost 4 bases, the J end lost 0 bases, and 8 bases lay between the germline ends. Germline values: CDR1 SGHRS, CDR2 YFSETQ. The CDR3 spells CASSAQSSYEQYF. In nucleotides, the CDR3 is TGCGCCAGCAGCGCCCAAAGCTCCTACGAGCAGTACTTC.

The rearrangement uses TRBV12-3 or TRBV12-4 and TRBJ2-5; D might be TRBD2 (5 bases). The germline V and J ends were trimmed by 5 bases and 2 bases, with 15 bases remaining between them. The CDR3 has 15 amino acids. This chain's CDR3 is CASSPWQLVQETQYF. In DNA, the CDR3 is TGTGCCAGCAGTCCCTGGCAACTAGTACAAGAGACCCAGTACTTC.

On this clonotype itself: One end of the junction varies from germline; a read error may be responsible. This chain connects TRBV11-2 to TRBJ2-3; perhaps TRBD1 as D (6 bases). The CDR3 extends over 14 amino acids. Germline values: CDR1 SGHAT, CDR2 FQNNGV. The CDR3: CASSLSPSGDMQYF. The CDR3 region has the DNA TGTGCCAGCAGTTTAAGTCCGTCAGGGGATATGCAGTATTTT.

CDR3 nucleotide sequence: TGCAGCGTTGAAGGGGGGGGTTGGGCAGGGAGCCGTCCCAATGAGCAGTTCTTC. Amino acids: CSVEGGGWAGSRPNEQFF. J is TRBJ2-1 and V is TRBV29-1; 7 bases agree with TRBD2. This CDR3 contains 18 residues. Germline trimming cut 1 base from V and 6 bases from J; bases unmatched to any gene: 18. The V gene's germline CDR1 is SQVTM and CDR2 ANQGSEA.

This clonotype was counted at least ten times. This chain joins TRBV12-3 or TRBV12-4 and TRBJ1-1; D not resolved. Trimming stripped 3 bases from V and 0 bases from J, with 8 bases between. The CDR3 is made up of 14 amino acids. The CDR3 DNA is TGTGCCAGCAGTTTTAGGGTCATGAACACTGAAGCTTTCTTT. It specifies CASSFRVMNTEAFF.

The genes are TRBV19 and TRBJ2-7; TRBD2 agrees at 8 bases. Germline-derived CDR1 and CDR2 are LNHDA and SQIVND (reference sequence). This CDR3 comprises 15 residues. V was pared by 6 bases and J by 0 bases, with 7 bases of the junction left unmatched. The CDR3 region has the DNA TGTGCCAGTAGCCAACTAGCGGAAAGCTCCTACGAGCAGTACTTC. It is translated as CASSQLAESSYEQYF.

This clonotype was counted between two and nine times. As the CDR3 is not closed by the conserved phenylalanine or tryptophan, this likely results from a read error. The CDR3 DNA reads TGTGCCAGCAGCTCGATGAACACCGGGGAACTGTTTCTT. Translating it yields CASSSMNTGELFL. V is TRBV11-1 and J is TRBJ2-2; TRBD2 is a possible D gene (5 bases). Germline CDR1 is SGHAT and CDR2 is FQDESV (reference sequence). The CDR3 runs 13 residues.

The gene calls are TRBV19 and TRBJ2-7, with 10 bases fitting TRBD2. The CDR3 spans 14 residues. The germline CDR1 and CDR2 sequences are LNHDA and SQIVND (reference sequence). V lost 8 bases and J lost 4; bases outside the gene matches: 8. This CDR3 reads CASGKAGGLYEQYF. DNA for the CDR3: TGTGCCAGTGGAAAAGCGGGAGGGCTTTACGAGCAGTACTTC.